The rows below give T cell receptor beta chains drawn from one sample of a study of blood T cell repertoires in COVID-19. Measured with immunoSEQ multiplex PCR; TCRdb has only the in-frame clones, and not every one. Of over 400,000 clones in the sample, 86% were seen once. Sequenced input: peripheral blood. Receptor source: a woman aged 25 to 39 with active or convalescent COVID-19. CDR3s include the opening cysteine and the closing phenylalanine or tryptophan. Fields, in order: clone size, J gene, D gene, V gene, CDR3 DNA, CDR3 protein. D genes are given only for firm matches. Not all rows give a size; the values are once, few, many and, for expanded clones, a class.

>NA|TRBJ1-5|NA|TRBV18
TGTGCCAGCTCACCAGGCCGGGGAGAGGGCAATCAGCCCCAGCATTTT
CASSPGRGEGNQPQHF
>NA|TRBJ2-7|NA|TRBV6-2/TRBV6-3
TGTGCCAGCAGTAATAGTATCGAGCAGTACTTC
CASSNSIEQYF
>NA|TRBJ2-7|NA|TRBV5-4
TGTGCCAGCAGCTTGGATCGTTACGAGCAGTACTTC
CASSLDRYEQYF
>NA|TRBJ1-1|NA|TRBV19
TGTGCCTCCTCGGGACATCAATACACTGAAGCTTTCTTT
CASSGHQYTEAFF
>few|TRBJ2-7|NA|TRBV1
TGCACCAGCAGCCAAACGGCTAGCGGCCCCTCCTACGAGCAGTACTTC
CTSSQTASGPSYEQYF
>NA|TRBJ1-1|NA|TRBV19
TGTGCCACGGGACACCCAAACACTGAAGCTTTCTTT
CATGHPNTEAFF
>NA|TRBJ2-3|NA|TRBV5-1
TGCGCCAGCAGCTTTTGGCCGGGAGCCGATACGCAGTATTTT
CASSFWPGADTQYF
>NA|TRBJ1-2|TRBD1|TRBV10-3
TGTGCCATCAGTGAGGAGGACAGGGGCGGCTACACCTTC
CAISEEDRGGYTF
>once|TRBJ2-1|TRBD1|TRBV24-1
TGTGCCACCAGTGATCGGACAGGGATAGGTGAGCAGTTCTTC
CATSDRTGIGEQFF
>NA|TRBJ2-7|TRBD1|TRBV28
TGTGCCAGCCTATCCGGACAGGGGAACTCCCGACCCTTTTTC
CASLSGQGNSRPFF
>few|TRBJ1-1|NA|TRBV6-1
TGTGCCAGCAGTGAAGTTGGGGGCGACACTGAAGCTTTCTTT
CASSEVGGDTEAFF
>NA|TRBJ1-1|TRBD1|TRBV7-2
TGTGCCAGCAGCTTAGTGGGACAGTACACTGAAGCTTTCTTT
CASSLVGQYTEAFF
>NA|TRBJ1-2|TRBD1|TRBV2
TGTGCCAGCAGAGGAATGGACAGGACCTATGGCTACACCTTC
CASRGMDRTYGYTF
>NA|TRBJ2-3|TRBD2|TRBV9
TGTGCCAGCAGCGGAGGTGGACTAGCGGGAGTGACAGATACGCAGTATTTT
CASSGGGLAGVTDTQYF
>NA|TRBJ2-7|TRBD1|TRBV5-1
TGCGCCAGCAGCTTGGACAGGGGGGACTACGAGCAGTACTTC
CASSLDRGDYEQYF
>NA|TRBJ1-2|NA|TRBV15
TGTGCCACCAGCTCAAGCAGGGACTATGGCTACACCTTC
CATSSSRDYGYTF
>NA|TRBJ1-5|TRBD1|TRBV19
TGTGCCACCGGGACAGGGGATTGGGGCAATCAGCCCCAGCATTTT
CATGTGDWGNQPQHF
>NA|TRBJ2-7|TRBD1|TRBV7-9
TGTGCCAGCAGCCACCGGGACAGATCCTACGAGCAGTACTTC
CASSHRDRSYEQYF
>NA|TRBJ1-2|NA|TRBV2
TGTGCCACACGCCGGGACACCTATGGCTACACCTTC
CATRRDTYGYTF
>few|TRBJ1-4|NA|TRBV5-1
TGCGCCAGCAGTAACAGGATCAATGAAAAACTGTTTTTT
CASSNRINEKLFF
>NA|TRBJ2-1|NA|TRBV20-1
TGCAGTGCCCCATGGAGCGGTGAGCAGTTCTTC
CSAPWSGEQFF
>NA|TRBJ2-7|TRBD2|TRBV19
TGTGCCAGTAGTATCCAAAGCGGGATGAGCTCCTACGAGCAGTACTTC
CASSIQSGMSSYEQYF
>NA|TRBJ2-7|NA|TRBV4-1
TGCGCCAGCAGCCAAGGGAGCGGCGAGCAGTACTTC
CASSQGSGEQYF
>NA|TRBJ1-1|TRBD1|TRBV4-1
TGCGCCAGCAGCCAACCAATAACAGGGGACACTGAAGCTTTCTTT
CASSQPITGDTEAFF
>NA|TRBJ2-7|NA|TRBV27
TGTGCCAGCAGCCGGACTGTTGGACTCGAGCAGTACTTC
CASSRTVGLEQYF
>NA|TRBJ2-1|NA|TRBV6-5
TGTGCCAGCAGCACTAGTGTCTACAATGAGCAGTTCTTC
CASSTSVYNEQFF
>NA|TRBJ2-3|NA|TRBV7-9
TGTGCCAGCAGCCGTGACTTAGCCCCTACCTCGGATACGCAGTATTTT
CASSRDLAPTSDTQYF
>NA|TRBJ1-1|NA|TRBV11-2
TGTGCCAGCAGCCCTCCAGGGGACACTGAAGCTTTCTTT
CASSPPGDTEAFF
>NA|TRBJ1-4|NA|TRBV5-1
TGCGCCAGCAGCTTGGGAACCACAGGGACTAATGAAAAACTGTTTTTT
CASSLGTTGTNEKLFF
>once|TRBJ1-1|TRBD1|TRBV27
TGTGCCAGCAGTTTAACGACAGGGGCCCGAGATTCGAACACTGAAGCTTTCTTT
CASSLTTGARDSNTEAFF
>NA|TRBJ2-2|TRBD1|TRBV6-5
TGTGCCAGCAGGGCGGACAGGTTGAGCCCCGGGGAGCTGTTTTTT
CASRADRLSPGELFF
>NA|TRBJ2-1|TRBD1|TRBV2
TGTGCCAGCAGGAAAGGGGGGACAGGGGGCAATGAGCAGTTCTTC
CASRKGGTGGNEQFF
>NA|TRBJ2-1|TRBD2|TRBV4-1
TGCGCCAGCAGCCAAGATTTTAGCGGGGGGCGAAATGAGCAGTTCTTC
CASSQDFSGGRNEQFF
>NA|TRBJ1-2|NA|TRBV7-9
TGTGCCAGCAGCGGGGGCAGGTCGGGGTATGGCTACACCTTC
CASSGGRSGYGYTF
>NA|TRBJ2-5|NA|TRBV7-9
TGTGCCAGCAGTCAATATCTGGCCCGGGGAGAGACCCAGTACTTC
CASSQYLARGETQYF
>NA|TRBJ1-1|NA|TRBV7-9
TGTGCCAGCAGAACTGCAGGGGACCCGAGAGCTTTCTTT
CASRTAGDPRAFF
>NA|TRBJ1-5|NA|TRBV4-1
TGCGCCAGCAGCCAAGATTGGCAGTCCAATCAGCCCCAGCATTTT
CASSQDWQSNQPQHF
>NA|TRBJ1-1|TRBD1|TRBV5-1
TGCGCCAGCAGCGGACAGGGGGCCGGGAACACTGAAGCTTTCTTT
CASSGQGAGNTEAFF
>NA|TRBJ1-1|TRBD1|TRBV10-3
TGTGCCATCAGTGAGGGGAACAGGGGTAACACTGAAGCTTTCTTT
CAISEGNRGNTEAFF
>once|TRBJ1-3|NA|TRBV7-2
TGTGCCGAAATCGGACAGAGCTCTGGAAACACCATATATTTT
CAEIGQSSGNTIYF
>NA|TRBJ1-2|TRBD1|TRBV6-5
TGTGCCAGCAGGGACAGGGGGAACTATGGCTACACCTTC
CASRDRGNYGYTF
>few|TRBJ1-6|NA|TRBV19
TGTGCCAGTTACGGACCGTCGGGGGGGTCGGCACCCCTCCACTTT
CASYGPSGGSAPLHF